Reported below is one T cell receptor (beta chain). The data derive from a study of blood T cell repertoires in COVID-19. Across the study: Specimens from acute and convalescent COVID-19 originated in the United States, Italy and Spain. PBMCs, B-cell-depleted T cells, or T cells provided the cDNA or gDNA that made up the material.

Germline lookup yields CDR1 SGHRS and CDR2 YFSETQ. V trimming: 5 bases; J trimming: 7 bases; junction bases outside the gene matches: 9. This CDR3 is built from 14 residues. Original handling: By means of reference gene primer amplification, nucleated cell counts were estimated. TCRdb's table, derived via immunoSEQ multiplex PCR, lists solely in-frame clones and lacks some. V, J and clone size are those of that table, while D and trimming were read from the DNA. The data hold just over 150,000 clones, with approximately 82% observed a single time. Those enrolled in Seattle joined during active infection and were followed longitudinally afterward.

The J gene is TRBJ2-7, the V gene TRBV5-1; TRBD2 matches at 10 bases. This receptor was taken from a middle-aged woman with COVID-19, enrolled during active disease. The sequenced material came from peripheral blood. CDR3 sequence: CASSPGTSAGEQYF. The CDR3, as DNA: TGCGCCAGCAGTCCCGGGACTAGCGCGGGTGAGCAGTACTTC. Combining the CDR3 with reference TRBV5-1 and TRBJ2-7 gives the whole variable domain KAGVTQTPRYLIKTRGQQVTLSCSPISGHRSVSWYQQTPGQGLQFLFEYFSETQRNKGNFPGRFSGRQFSNSRSEMNVSTLELGDSALYLCASSPGTSAGEQYFGPGTRLTVT.